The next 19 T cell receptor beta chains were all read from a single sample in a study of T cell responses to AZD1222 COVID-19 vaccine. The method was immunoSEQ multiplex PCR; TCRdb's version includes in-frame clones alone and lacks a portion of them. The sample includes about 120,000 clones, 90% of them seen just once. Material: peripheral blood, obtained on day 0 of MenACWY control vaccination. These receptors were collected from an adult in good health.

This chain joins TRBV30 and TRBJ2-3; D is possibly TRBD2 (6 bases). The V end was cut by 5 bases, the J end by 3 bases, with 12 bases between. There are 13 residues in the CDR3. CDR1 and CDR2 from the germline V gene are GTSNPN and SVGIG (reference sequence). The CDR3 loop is CAWERRGTDTQYF. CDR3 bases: TGTGCCTGGGAGCGGCGGGGAACAGATACGCAGTATTTT.

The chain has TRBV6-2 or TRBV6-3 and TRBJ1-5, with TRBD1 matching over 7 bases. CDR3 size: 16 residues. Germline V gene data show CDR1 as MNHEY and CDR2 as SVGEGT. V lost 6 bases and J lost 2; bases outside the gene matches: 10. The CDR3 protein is CASSSRQGQGNQPQHF. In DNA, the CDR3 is TGTGCCAGCAGCTCGCGACAGGGACAAGGCAATCAGCCCCAGCATTTT.

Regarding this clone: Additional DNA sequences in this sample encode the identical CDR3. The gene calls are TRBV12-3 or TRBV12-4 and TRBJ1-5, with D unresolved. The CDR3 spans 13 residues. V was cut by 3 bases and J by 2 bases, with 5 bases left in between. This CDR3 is CASSLQGNQPQHF. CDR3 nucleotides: TGTGCCAGCAGTTTGCAGGGCAATCAGCCCCAGCATTTT.

The CDR3 spells CASSPDEKLFF. The CDR3 DNA sequence: TGTGCCAGCTCACCCGATGAAAAACTGTTTTTT. J is TRBJ1-4 and V is TRBV18; D not resolved. Germline CDR1 KGHSH, CDR2 LQKENI. The V gene lost 3 bases and the J gene lost 6 bases, with 2 bases spanning the gap. The CDR3 has 11 amino acids. Variable domain in full (rest from reference TRBV18 and TRBJ1-4): NAGVMQNPRHLVRRRGQEARLRCSPMKGHSHVYWYRQLPEEGLKFMVYLQKENIIDESGMPKERFSAEFPKEGPSILRIQQVVRGDSAAYFCASSPDEKLFFGSGTQLSVL.

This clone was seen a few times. Here the CDR3 reads CAISESSQSNTIYF. The CDR3 DNA is TGTGCCATCAGTGAGTCGTCCCAGTCGAACACCATATATTTT. This chain connects TRBV10-3 to TRBJ1-3; D is unclear. Trimming pared 0 bases from V and 7 bases from J, leaving 10 bases between. CDR1 is ENHRY, CDR2 SYGVKD, per germline. This CDR3 has 14 amino acids.

CDR3 sequence (DNA): TGTGCCAGCAGCCACGACCAGGACAGGGCGAATGAGCAGTTCTTC. Its protein product is CASSHDQDRANEQFF. The chain uses TRBV11-3 and TRBJ2-1, with 8 positions matching TRBD1. CDR3 length equals 15 residues. J was trimmed by 7 bases and V by 5 bases; bases with no gene match: 10. Germline lookup yields CDR1 SGHNT and CDR2 YENEEA.

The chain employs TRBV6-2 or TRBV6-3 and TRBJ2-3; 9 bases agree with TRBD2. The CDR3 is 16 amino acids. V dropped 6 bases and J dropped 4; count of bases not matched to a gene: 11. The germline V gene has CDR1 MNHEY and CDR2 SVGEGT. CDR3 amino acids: CASSPSGEPSADTQYF. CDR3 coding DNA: TGTGCCAGCAGCCCTAGCGGGGAACCGTCCGCAGATACGCAGTATTTT.

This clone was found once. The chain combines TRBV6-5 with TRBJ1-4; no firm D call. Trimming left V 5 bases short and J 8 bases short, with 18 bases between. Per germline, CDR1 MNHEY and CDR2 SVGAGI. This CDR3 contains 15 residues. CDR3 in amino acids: CASSPGRGGREKLFF. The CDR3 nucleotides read TGTGCCAGCAGTCCTGGACGCGGTGGAAGGGAAAAACTGTTTTTT.

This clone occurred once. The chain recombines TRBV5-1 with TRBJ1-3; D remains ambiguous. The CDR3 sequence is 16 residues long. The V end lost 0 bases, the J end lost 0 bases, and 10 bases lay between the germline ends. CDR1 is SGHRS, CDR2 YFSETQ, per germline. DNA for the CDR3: TGCGCCAGCAGCTTGGCCCCCCTCCCCTCTGGAAACACCATATATTTT. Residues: CASSLAPLPSGNTIYF.

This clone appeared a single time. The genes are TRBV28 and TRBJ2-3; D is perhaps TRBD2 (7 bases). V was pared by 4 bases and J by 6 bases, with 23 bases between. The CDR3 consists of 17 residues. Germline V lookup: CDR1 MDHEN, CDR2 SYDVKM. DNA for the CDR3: TGTGCCAGCAGTTATATTGGGGGGGCCGTCGGGATGGATACGCAGTATTTT. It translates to CASSYIGGAVGMDTQYF.

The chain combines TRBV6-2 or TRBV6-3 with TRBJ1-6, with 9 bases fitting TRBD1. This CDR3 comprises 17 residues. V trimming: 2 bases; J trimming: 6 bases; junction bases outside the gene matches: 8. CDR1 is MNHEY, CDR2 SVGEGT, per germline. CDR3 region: CASSYLFTGGGNSPLHF. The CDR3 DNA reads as TGTGCCAGCAGTTACCTCTTCACAGGGGGCGGTAATTCACCCCTCCACTTT.

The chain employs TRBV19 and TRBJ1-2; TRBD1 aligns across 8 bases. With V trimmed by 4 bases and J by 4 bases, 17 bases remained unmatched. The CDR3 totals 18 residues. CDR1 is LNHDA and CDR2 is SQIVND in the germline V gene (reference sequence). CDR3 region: CASSKEPGQATRFYGYTF. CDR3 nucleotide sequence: TGTGCCAGTAGTAAGGAACCGGGACAGGCGACTAGGTTCTATGGCTACACCTTC.

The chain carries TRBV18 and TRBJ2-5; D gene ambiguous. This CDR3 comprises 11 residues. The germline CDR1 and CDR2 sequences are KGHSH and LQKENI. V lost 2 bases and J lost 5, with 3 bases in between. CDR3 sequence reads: CASSPEETQYF. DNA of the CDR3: TGTGCCAGCTCACCAGAGGAGACCCAGTACTTC.

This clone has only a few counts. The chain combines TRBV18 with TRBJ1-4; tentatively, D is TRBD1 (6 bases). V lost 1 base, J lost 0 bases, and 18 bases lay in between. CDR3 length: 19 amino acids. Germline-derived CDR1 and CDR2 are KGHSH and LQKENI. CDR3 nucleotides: TGTGCCAGCTCACCACGTCGGGGGCCCCCTATTGCAACTAATGAAAAACTGTTTTTT. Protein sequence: CASSPRRGPPIATNEKLFF.

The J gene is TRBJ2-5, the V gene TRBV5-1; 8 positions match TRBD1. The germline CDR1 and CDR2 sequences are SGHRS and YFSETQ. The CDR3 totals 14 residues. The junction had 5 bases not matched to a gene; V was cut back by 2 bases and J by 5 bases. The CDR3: CASSLNRGFETQYF. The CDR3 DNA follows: TGCGCCAGCAGCTTAAACAGGGGGTTCGAGACCCAGTACTTC.

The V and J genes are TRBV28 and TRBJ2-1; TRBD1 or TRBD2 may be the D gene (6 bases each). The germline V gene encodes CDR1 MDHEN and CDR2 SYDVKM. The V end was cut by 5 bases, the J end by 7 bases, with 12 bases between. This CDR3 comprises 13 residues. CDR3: CASSRGAPNEQFF. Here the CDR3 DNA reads TGTGCCAGCAGTAGGGGGGCCCCGAATGAGCAGTTCTTC.

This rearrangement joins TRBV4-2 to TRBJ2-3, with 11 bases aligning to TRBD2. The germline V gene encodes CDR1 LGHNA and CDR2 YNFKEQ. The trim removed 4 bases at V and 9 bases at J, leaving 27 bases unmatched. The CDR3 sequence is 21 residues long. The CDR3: CASSLRNGETSGSGGGWTQYF. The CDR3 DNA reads TGTGCCAGCAGCCTCCGAAATGGTGAAACTAGCGGGAGTGGGGGAGGGTGGACGCAGTATTTT.

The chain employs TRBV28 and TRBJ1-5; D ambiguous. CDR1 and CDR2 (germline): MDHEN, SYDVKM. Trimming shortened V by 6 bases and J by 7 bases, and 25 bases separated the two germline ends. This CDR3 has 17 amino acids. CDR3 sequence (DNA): TGTGCCAGCAGGATGGCCCGGCGGGCCCGGGTCGACCAGCCCCAGCATTTT. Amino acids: CASRMARRARVDQPQHF.

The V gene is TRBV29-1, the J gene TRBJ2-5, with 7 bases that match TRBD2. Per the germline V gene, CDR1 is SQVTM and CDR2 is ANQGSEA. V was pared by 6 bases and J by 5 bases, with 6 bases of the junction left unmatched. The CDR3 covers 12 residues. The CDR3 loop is CSVPGGWETQYF. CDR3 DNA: TGCAGCGTCCCGGGAGGTTGGGAGACCCAGTACTTC.